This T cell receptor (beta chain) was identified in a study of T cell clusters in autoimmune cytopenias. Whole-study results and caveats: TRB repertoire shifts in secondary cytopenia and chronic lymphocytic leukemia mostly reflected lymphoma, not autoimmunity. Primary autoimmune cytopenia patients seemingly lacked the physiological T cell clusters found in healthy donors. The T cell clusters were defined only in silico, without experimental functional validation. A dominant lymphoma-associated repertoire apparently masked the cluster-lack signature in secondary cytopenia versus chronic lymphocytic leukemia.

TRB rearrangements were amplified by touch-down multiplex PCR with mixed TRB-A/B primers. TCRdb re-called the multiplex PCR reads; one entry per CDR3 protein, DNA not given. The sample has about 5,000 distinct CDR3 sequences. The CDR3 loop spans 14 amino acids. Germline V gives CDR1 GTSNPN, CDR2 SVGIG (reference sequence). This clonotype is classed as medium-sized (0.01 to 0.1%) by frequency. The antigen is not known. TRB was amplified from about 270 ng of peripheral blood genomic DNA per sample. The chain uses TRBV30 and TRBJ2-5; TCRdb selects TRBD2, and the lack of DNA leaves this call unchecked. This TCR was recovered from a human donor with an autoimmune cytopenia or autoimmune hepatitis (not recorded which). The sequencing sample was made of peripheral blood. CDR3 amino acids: CAWIVSGGVETQYF. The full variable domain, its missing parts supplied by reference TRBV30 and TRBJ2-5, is SQTIHQWPATLVQPVGSPLSLECTVEGTSNPNLYWYRQAAGRGLQLLFYSVGIGQISSEVPQNLSASRPQDRQFILSSKKLLLSDSGFYLCAWIVSGGVETQYFGPGTRLLVL.